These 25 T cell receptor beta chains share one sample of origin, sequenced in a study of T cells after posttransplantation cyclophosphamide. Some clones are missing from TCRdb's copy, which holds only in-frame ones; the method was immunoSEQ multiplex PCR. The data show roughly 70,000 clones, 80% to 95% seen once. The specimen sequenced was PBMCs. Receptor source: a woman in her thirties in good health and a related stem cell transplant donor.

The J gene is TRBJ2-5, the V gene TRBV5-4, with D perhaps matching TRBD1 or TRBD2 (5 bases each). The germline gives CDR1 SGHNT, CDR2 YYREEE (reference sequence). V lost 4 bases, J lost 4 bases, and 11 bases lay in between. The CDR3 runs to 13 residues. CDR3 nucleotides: TGTGCCAGCAGCAGTGGGACCCGAGAGACCCAGTACTTC. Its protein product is CASSSGTRETQYF.

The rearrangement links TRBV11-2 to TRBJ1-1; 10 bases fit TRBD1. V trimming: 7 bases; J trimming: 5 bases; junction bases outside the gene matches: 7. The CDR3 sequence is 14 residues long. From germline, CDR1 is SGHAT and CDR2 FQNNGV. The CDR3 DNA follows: TGTGCCAGCAACCTCCGGGACAGGGGTACTGAAGCTTTCTTT. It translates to CASNLRDRGTEAFF. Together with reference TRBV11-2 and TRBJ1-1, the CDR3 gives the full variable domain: EAGVAQSPRYKIIEKRQSVAFWCNPISGHATLYWYQQILGQGPKLLIQFQNNGVVDDSQLPKDRFSAERLKGVDSTLKIQPAKLEDSAVYLCASNLRDRGTEAFFGQGTRLTVV.

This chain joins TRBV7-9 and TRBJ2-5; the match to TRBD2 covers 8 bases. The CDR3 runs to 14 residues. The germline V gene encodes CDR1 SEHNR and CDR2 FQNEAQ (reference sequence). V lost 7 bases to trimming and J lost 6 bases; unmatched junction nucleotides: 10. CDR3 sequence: CASIVSGDRKTQYF. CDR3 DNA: TGTGCCAGCATTGTTAGCGGGGATAGAAAGACCCAGTACTTC.

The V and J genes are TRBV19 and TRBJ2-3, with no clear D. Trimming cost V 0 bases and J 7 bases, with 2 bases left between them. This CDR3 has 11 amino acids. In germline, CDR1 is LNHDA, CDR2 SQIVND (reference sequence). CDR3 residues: CASSIENTQYF. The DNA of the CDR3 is TGTGCCAGTAGTATAGAGAATACGCAGTATTTT.

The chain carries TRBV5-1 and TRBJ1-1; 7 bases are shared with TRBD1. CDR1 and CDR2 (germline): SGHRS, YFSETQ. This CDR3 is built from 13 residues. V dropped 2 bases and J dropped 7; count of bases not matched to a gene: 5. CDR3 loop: CASSFSGGLEAFF. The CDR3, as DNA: TGCGCCAGCAGCTTCTCAGGGGGTCTTGAAGCTTTCTTT.

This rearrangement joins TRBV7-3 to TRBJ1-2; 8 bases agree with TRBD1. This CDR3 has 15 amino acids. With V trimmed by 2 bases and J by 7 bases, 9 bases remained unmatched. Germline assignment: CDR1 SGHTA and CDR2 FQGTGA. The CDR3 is CASSLGDRGVGGYTF. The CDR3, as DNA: TGTGCCAGCAGCTTAGGAGACAGGGGAGTAGGTGGCTACACCTTC. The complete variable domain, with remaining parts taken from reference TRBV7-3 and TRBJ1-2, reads GAGVSQTPSNKVTEKGKYVELRCDPISGHTALYWYRQSLGQGPEFLIYFQGTGAADDSGLPNDRFFAVRPEGSVSTLKIQRTERGDSAVYLCASSLGDRGVGGYTFGSGTRLTVV.

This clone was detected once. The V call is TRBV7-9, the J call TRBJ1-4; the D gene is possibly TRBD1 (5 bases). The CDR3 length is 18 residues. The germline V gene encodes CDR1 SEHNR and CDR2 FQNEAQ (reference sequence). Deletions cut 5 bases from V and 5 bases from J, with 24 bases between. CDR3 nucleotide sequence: TGTGCCAGCAGCCCCGGTCACGGGGGGGGGAGAAGAAATGAAAAACTGTTTTTT. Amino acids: CASSPGHGGGRRNEKLFF.

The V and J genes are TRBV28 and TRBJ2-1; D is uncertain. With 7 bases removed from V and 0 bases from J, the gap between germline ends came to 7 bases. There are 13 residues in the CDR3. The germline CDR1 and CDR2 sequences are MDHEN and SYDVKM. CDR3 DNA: TGTGCCAGCAAGACTTTCTCCTACAATGAGCAGTTCTTC. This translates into CASKTFSYNEQFF.

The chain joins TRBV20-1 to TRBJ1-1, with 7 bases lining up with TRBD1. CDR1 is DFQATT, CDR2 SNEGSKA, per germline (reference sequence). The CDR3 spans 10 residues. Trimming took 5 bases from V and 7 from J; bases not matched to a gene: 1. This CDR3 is CSAWDSEAFF. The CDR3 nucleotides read TGCAGTGCTTGGGACAGTGAAGCTTTCTTT.

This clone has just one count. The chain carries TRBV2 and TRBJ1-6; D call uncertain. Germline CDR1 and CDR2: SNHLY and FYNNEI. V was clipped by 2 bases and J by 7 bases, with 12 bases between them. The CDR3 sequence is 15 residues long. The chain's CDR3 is CASSESRHSNSPLHF. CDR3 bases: TGTGCCAGCAGTGAATCGAGGCACAGCAATTCACCCCTCCACTTT.

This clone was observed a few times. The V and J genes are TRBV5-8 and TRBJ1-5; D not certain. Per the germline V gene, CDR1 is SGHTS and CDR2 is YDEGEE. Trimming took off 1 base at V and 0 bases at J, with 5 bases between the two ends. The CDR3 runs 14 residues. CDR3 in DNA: TGTGCCAGCAGCTTGACTTATAGCAATCAGCCCCAGCATTTT. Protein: CASSLTYSNQPQHF.

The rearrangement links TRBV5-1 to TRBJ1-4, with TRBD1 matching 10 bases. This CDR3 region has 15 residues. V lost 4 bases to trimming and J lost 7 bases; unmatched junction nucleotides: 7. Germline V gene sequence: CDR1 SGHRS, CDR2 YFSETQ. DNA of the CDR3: TGCGCCAGCAGCGAAAGGACAGGGGGTGGTGAAAAACTGTTTTTT. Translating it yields CASSERTGGGEKLFF.

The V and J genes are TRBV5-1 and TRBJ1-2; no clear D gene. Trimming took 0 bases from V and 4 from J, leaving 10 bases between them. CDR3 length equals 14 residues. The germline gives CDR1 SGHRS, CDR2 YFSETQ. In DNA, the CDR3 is TGCGCCAGCAGCTTGGAGACGGTGGGCTATGGCTACACCTTC. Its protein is CASSLETVGYGYTF.

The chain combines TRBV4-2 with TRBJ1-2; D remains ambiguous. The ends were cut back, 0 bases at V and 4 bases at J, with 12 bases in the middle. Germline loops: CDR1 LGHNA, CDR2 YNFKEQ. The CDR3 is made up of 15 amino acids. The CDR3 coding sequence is TGTGCCAGCAGCCAAGATGTCGCGGGCACCTATGGCTACACCTTC. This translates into CASSQDVAGTYGYTF.

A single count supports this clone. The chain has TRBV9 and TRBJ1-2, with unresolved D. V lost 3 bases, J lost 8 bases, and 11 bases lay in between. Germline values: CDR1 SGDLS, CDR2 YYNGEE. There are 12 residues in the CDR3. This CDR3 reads CASSARGGGYTF. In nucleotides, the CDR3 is TGTGCCAGCAGCGCCCGGGGAGGGGGCTACACCTTC.

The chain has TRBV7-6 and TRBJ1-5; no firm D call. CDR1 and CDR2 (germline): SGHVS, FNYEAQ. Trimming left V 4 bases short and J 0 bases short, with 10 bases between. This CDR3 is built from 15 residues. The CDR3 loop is CASSYGVDSNQPQHF. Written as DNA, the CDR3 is TGTGCCAGCAGCTACGGGGTTGATAGCAATCAGCCCCAGCATTTT.

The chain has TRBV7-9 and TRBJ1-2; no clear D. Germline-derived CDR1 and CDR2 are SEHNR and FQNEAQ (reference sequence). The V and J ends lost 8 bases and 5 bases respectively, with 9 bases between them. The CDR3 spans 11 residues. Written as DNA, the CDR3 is TGTGCCAGCGTCCGGGAATATGGCTACACCTTC. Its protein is CASVREYGYTF. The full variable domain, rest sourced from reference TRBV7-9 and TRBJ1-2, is DTGVSQNPRHKITKRGQNVTFRCDPISEHNRLYWYRQTLGQGPEFLTYFQNEAQLEKSRLLSDRFSAERPKGSFSTLEIQRTEQGDSAMYLCASVREYGYTFGSGTRLTVV.

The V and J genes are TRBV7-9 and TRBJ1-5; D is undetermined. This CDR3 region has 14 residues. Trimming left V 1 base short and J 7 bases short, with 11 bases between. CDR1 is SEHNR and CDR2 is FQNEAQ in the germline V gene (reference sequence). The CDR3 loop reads CASSLGEGSQPQHF. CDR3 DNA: TGTGCCAGCAGCTTAGGAGAGGGCTCGCAGCCCCAGCATTTT.

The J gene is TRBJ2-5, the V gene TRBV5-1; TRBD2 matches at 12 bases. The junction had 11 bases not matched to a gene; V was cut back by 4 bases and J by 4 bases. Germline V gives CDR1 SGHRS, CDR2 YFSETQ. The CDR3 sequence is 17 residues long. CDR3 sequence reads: CASSLPDLAGGIETQYF. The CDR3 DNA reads TGCGCCAGCAGCCTCCCCGATCTAGCGGGGGGGATAGAGACCCAGTACTTC.

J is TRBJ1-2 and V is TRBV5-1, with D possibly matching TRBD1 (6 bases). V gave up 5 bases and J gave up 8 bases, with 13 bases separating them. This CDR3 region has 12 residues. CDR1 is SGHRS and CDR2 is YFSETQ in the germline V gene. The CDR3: CASSLTGGGYTF. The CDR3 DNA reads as TGCGCCAGCAGTCTAACCGGGGGCGGCTACACCTTC.

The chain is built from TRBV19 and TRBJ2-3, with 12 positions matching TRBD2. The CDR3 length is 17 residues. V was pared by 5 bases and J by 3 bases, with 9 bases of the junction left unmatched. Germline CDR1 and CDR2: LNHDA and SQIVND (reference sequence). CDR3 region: CASSPRGLAGITDTQYF. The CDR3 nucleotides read TGTGCCAGTAGTCCCCGAGGACTAGCGGGGATAACAGATACGCAGTATTTT.

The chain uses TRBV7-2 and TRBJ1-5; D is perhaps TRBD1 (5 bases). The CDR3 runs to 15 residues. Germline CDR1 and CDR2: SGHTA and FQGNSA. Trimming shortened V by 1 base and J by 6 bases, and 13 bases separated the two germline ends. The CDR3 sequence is CASSLGWGSFQPQHF. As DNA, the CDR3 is TGTGCCAGCAGCTTAGGTTGGGGGTCGTTTCAGCCCCAGCATTTT.

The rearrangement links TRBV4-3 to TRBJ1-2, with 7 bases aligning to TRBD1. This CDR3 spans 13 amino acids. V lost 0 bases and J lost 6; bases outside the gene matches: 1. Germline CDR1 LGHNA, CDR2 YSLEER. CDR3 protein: CASSQDRGDGYTF. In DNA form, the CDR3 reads TGCGCCAGCAGCCAAGACAGGGGGGATGGCTACACCTTC.

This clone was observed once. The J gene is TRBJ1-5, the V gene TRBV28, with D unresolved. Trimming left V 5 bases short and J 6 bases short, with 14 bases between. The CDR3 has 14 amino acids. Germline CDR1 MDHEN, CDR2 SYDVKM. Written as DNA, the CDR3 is TGTGCCAGCAGTCTCCAAGGTTATAGTCAGCCCCAGCATTTT. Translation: CASSLQGYSQPQHF. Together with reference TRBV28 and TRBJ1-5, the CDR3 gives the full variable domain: DVKVTQSSRYLVKRTGEKVFLECVQDMDHENMFWYRQDPGLGLRLIYFSYDVKMKEKGDIPEGYSVSREKKERFSLILESASTNQTSMYLCASSLQGYSQPQHFGDGTRLSIL.

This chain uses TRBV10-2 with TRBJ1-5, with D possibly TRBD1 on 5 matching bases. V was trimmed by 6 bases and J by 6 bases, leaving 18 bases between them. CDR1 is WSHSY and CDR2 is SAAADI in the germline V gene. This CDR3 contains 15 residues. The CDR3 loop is CASRGGVERGQPQHF. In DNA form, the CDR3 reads TGCGCCAGCAGGGGGGGGGTTGAGAGAGGTCAGCCCCAGCATTTT.